Listed below are T cell receptor beta chains from one sample, sequenced in a study of blood T cell repertoires in COVID-19. Some clones are missing from TCRdb's copy, which holds only in-frame ones; the method was immunoSEQ multiplex PCR. The sample has around 220,000 clones, 85% to 90% seen once. Material: PBMCs or T cells enriched from blood (not recorded which). The receptors derive from a man aged 25-45 years who had been exposed to COVID-19. The CDR3 runs from the conserved cysteine through the conserved F or W. A D gene is named only where the DNA matches it firmly. Rows may omit the clone size; those that give it use once, few, many or a size class.

V	size	D	J	CDR3	DNA
TRBV4-1	.	.	TRBJ1-1	CASSSGLGGTEAFF	TGCGCCAGCAGCTCGGGTCTGGGGGGAACTGAAGCTTTCTTT
TRBV6-1	.	.	TRBJ1-6	CASSDIPNSPLHF	TGTGCCAGCAGTGATATCCCGAATTCACCCCTCCACTTT
TRBV7-3	.	.	TRBJ2-3	CASSLTVTSTDTQYF	TGTGCCAGCAGCCTAACAGTTACTAGCACAGATACGCAGTATTTT
TRBV4-3	.	TRBD1	TRBJ2-7	CASSPNRGSYEQYF	TGCGCCAGCAGCCCCAACAGGGGTTCCTACGAGCAGTACTTC
TRBV10-3	.	.	TRBJ2-3	CAMEGQPYTDTQYF	TGTGCCATGGAGGGACAGCCTTACACAGATACGCAGTATTTT
TRBV6-2/TRBV6-3	.	TRBD1	TRBJ2-1	CASSPGQMPVGEQFF	TGTGCCAGCAGCCCGGGACAGATGCCCGTGGGTGAGCAGTTCTTC
TRBV5-6	.	.	TRBJ1-4	CASSLSRGANEKLFF	TGTGCCAGCAGCTTGAGCCGGGGAGCTAATGAAAAACTGTTTTTT
TRBV9	.	TRBD1	TRBJ1-2	CASSRETGDLNGYTF	TGTGCCAGCAGCCGTGAGACAGGGGACCTCAATGGCTACACCTTC
TRBV5-1	.	TRBD1	TRBJ1-1	CASSFRTGAMNTEAFF	TGCGCCAGCAGCTTCAGGACAGGGGCAATGAACACTGAAGCTTTCTTT
TRBV6-2/TRBV6-3	.	TRBD1	TRBJ2-7	CASSYVGQGLREQYF	TGTGCCAGCAGTTACGTTGGACAGGGCCTTCGGGAGCAGTACTTC
TRBV15	once	TRBD2	TRBJ2-1	CATSTSGASYNEQFF	TGTGCCACCAGCACTAGCGGGGCCTCCTACAATGAGCAGTTCTTC
TRBV4-1	.	.	TRBJ2-1	CASSQETGSSYNEQFF	TGCGCCAGCAGCCAAGAAACAGGGAGCTCCTACAATGAGCAGTTCTTC
TRBV5-1	.	TRBD1	TRBJ2-2	CASSQGQAGTGELFF	TGCGCCAGCAGTCAGGGACAGGCCGGGACCGGGGAGCTGTTTTTT
TRBV7-2	few	TRBD1	TRBJ1-2	CASSTRPPTGAPGYTF	TGTGCCAGCAGCACCCGCCCCCCGACAGGGGCTCCTGGCTACACCTTC
TRBV19	.	TRBD2	TRBJ2-3	CASRGRLAGTDTQYF	TGTGCCAGTAGGGGCCGACTAGCGGGCACAGATACGCAGTATTTT
TRBV21-1	.	.	TRBJ2-5	CASSKPVLETQYF	TGTGCCAGCTCGAAGCCGGTTTTAGAGACCCAGTACTTC
TRBV10-1	once	.	TRBJ2-5	CASSDRDTQETQYF	TGCGCCAGCAGTGACCGGGACACACAAGAGACCCAGTACTTC
TRBV7-8	.	.	TRBJ2-3	CAISPRGVHRADTQYF	TGTGCGATCTCACCCCGGGGTGTCCACCGGGCGGATACGCAGTATTTT
TRBV6-2/TRBV6-3	.	TRBD2	TRBJ2-5	CASSYSELAQETQYF	TGTGCCAGCAGTTACTCAGAACTAGCGCAAGAGACCCAGTACTTC
TRBV2	.	.	TRBJ2-7	CASSYPSYEQYF	TGTGCCAGCAGCTATCCCTCCTACGAGCAGTACTTC
TRBV4-1	.	TRBD1	TRBJ2-3	CASSPSGTGPTDTQYF	TGCGCCAGCAGCCCCTCGGGGACAGGGCCCACAGATACGCAGTATTTT
TRBV6-5	once	TRBD1	TRBJ1-4	CASFAGQDNEKLFF	TGTGCCAGCTTCGCGGGACAGGATAATGAAAAACTGTTTTTT
TRBV4-3	.	.	TRBJ2-2	CASSQELELSGELFF	TGCGCCAGCAGCCAAGAGCTCGAACTTTCCGGGGAGCTGTTTTTT
TRBV6-5	.	TRBD1	TRBJ1-2	CASSRRTGYGYTF	TGTGCCAGCAGTAGACGGACAGGGTATGGCTACACCTTC
TRBV5-1	.	.	TRBJ2-7	CASSSRDVRSYEQYF	TGCGCCAGCAGCTCCCGGGATGTCCGGTCCTACGAGCAGTACTTC
TRBV30	.	.	TRBJ2-7	CAWSVQEGSEQYF	TGTGCCTGGAGTGTACAGGAAGGTAGCGAGCAGTACTTC
TRBV7-2	.	.	TRBJ2-2	CASSFAPNTGELFF	TGTGCCAGCAGCTTTGCGCCGAACACCGGGGAGCTGTTTTTT
TRBV3-1/TRBV3-2	.	.	TRBJ1-1	CASSNNMNTEAFF	TGTGCCAGCAGTAATAACATGAACACTGAAGCTTTCTTT
TRBV9	.	.	TRBJ1-5	CASSVASGFGNQPQHF	TGTGCCAGCAGCGTAGCATCAGGTTTCGGCAATCAGCCCCAGCATTTT
TRBV5-6	.	.	TRBJ2-3	CASSRTGSDTQYF	TGTGCCAGCAGCCGAACAGGGTCAGATACGCAGTATTTT